This T cell receptor (beta chain) is drawn from a study of T cells in Graves' hyperthyroidism and ophthalmopathy. Germline CDR1 reads LGHDT; CDR2 reads YNNKEL (reference sequence). CDR3 length: 14 residues. V lost 7 bases to trimming and J lost 0 bases, with 13 bases between them. Authors of the study amplified TCR beta CDR3 regions from RNA transcripts. A set of HTBI primers served as the primers for a first-round RT-PCR of the TCR CDR3. TCRdb passed the multiplex PCR reads through MiXCR, listing each CDR3 protein once. The sample includes hundreds of thousands of distinct CDR3 sequences, 15% to 17% of them seen just once. On this clonotype itself: This could be a read error, since a much larger clone is one nucleotide away.

This clonotype was obtained from a woman aged 18-29 years with Graves' hyperthyroidism. The sample consisted of blood. The rearrangement links TRBV3-1 to TRBJ2-7; no clear D. In DNA, the CDR3 is TGTGCCAGCAAGGCAGGAGTTAGCTCCTACGAGCAGTACTTC. As protein: CASKAGVSSYEQYF.